This T cell receptor beta chain was recorded in a study of OX40 agonist ivuxolimab in advanced cancers. In the study overall: Ivuxolimab was a fully human IgG2 agonistic monoclonal antibody targeting the costimulatory receptor OX40 (CD134). Intravenous ivuxolimab was administered to patients every 2 weeks at six dose levels: 0.01, 0.1, 0.3, 1.5, 3 and 10 mg/kg. Of the roughly 52 dose-escalation patients, hepatocellular carcinoma was present in approximately 20, melanoma in approximately 15, renal cell carcinoma in 9 and head and neck cancer in 9. A male proportion of approximately 83% and a mean age of approximately 60 years, ranging from 23 to 79, were recorded for the dose-escalation cohort. Patients were allowed to have had prior anti-PD-1, anti-PD-L1 or anti-CTLA-4 therapy, and approximately 40% of the dose-escalation patients had been treated with checkpoint inhibitors. Three dose-escalation patients achieved partial responses, one with hepatocellular carcinoma and two with cutaneous melanoma. The point of sequencing TCRbeta in the periphery was to test whether ivuxolimab changed TCR sequence diversity and drove clonal T-cell expansion. The paper covers the monotherapy dose-escalation part of the phase I ivuxolimab trial, which included N ≈ 50 patients.

General conclusions and limits of the study: At doses from 0.1 to 3.0 mg/kg, clonal expansion was seen in both CD4+ and CD8+ blood T cells between baseline and week 6. Low levels of normalized T-cell clonal expansion were also seen in some patients who did not respond. In the 0.1-3.0 mg/kg groups, partial responders had among the lowest normalized peripheral clonal expansion, particularly in CD8+ T cells. The antigen specificity of the clonally expanded peripheral T cells was not determined. After ivuxolimab, expanded clones were on average more numerous among CD8+ T cells than among CD4+ T cells.

In the case of this clone: The antigen it recognizes is unknown. The sample holds no much larger clone one base away, and base qualities are not on file.

V is shortened by 5 bases, J by 8 bases, and the region joining them spans 9 bases. CDR1 and CDR2 (SGHAT, FQNNGV) derive from the germline V gene. The CDR3 holds 12 amino acids from the cysteine to the phenylalanine. Here the CDR3 DNA is all that survives: 36 bases in frame from base 1. Patients with a history of autoimmune disease or receiving systemic immunosuppression were excluded from the trial. Peripheral blood for TCR sequencing was collected from all dose cohorts at baseline, on cycle 4 day 1, and on cycle 7 day 1. The samples were taken from a phase I, first-in-human, multicenter, open-label dose-escalation trial of ivuxolimab. Adults with locally advanced or metastatic head and neck squamous cell, hepatocellular, melanoma or renal cell carcinoma were enrolled in the trial. CD4+ and CD8+ T cells were sorted separately from peripheral blood before TCR sequencing. To sequence the TCRbeta CDR3 region, genomic DNA was isolated from the sorted cells. The immunoSEQ Assay was used to sequence the TCRbeta CDR3 regions. TCRdb took this table from immuneACCESS and kept in-frame rearrangements with V and J called. Such tables lack part of the clones; where checked against another copy, unresolved V genes explain under half of the gap, and the rest is unexplained. The sample includes about 100,000 clones, with 84% observed a single time. Around 5.9% of the sample is in the top ten clones.

The specimen was CD4+ or CD8+ T cells sorted from blood, collected in a trial of the OX40 agonist ivuxolimab. This clonotype was sampled from an adult with an advanced solid tumor such as melanoma, head and neck, liver or kidney cancer. This chain is built from TRBV11-2 and TRBJ2-2, with the D gene call left open. In nucleotide form, the sequence is TGTGCCAGCAGCCCCCCGTCTGGGGAGCTGTTTTTT. It specifies CASSPPSGELFF.